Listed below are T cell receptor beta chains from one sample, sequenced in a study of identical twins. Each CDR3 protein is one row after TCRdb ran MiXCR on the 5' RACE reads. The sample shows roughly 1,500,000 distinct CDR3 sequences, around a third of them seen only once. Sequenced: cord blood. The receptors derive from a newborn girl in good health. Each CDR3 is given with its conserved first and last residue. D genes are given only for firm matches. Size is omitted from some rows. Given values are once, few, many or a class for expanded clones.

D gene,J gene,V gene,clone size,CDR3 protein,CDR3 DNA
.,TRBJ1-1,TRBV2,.,CASSRFAFF,TGTGCCAGCAGTCGTTTTGCTTTCTTT
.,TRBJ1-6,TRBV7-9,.,CANSLGSGDNSPLHF,TGTGCCAACAGCTTAGGATCAGGGGATAATTCACCCCTCCACTTT
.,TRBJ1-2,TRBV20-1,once,CSASGPGANYGYTF,TGCAGTGCTAGTGGGCCGGGAGCTAACTATGGCTACACCTTC
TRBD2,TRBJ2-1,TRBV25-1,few,CASSEYNLEGLLVSGGDNEQFF,TGTGCCAGCAGTGAATATAACTTAGAGGGACTATTGGTTAGCGGGGGGGACAATGAGCAGTTCTTC
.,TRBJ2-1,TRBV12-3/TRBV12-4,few,CASSSALWVYEQFF,TGTGCCAGCAGTTCCGCCTTGTGGGTATATGAGCAGTTCTTC
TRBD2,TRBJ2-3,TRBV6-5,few,CASSSLSGLAGADTQYF,TGTGCCAGCAGTTCCCTCTCGGGACTAGCGGGAGCAGATACGCAGTATTTT
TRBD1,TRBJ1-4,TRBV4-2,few,CASSRIRDSQEKLFF,TGTGCCAGCAGCCGTATCAGGGACAGTCAGGAAAAACTGTTTTTT
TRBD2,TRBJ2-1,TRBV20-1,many,CSARAGTIYNEQFF,TGCAGTGCTAGGGCCGGGACTATATACAATGAGCAGTTCTTC
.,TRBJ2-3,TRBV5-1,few,CASSLSTIAGTDTQYF,TGCGCCAGCAGCTTGTCTACGATAGCGGGCACAGATACGCAGTATTTT
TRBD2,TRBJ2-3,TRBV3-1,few,CASSQLPLAGDPTDTQYF,TGTGCCAGCAGCCAGTTACCGTTAGCGGGGGATCCCACAGATACGCAGTATTTT
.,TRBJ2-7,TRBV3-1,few,CASSQEGGKQYF,TGTGCCAGCAGCCAAGAAGGGGGGAAGCAGTACTTC
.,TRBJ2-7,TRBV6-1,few,CASKPGGGPYEQYF,TGTGCCAGCAAGCCCGGGGGAGGCCCCTACGAGCAGTACTTC
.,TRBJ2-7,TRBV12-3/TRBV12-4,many,CASRPRPYEQYF,TGTGCCAGCAGGCCGCGGCCCTACGAGCAGTACTTC
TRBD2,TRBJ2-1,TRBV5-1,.,CASSFRGSGSINNEQFF,TGCGCCAGCAGTTTCCGAGGTAGCGGGAGTATAAACAATGAGCAGTTCTTC
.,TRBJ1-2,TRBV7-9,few,CASSPGYTYGYTF,TGTGCCAGCAGCCCAGGGTACACCTATGGCTACACCTTC
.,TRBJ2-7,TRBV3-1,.,CASSQVNHRAYEQYF,TGTGCCAGCAGCCAAGTTAACCACAGGGCCTACGAGCAGTACTTC
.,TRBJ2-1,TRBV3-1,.,CASSQDPLTTGDNEQFF,TGTGCCAGCAGCCAAGATCCCCTAACTACTGGAGACAATGAGCAGTTCTTC
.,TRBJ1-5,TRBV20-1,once,CGASRGGNQPQHF,TGCGGTGCTAGCCGCGGGGGCAATCAGCCCCAGCATTTT
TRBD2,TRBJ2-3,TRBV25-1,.,CASNRAGTSGTDTQYF,TGTGCCAGCAACAGAGCCGGGACTAGCGGCACAGATACGCAGTATTTT
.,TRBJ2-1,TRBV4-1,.,CASSQGVSLYEQFF,TGCGCCAGCAGCCAAGGTGTGAGTCTGTATGAGCAGTTCTTC
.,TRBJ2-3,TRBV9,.,CASSARTPRGDTQYF,TGTGCCAGCAGCGCCAGGACTCCCCGTGGAGATACGCAGTATTTT
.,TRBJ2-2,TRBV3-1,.,CASSLSRQTGELFF,TGTGCCAGCAGCCTATCCCGCCAGACCGGGGAGCTGTTTTTT
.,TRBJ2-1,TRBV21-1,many,CASSKGTGNEQFF,TGTGCCAGCAGCAAAGGGACAGGGAATGAGCAGTTCTTC
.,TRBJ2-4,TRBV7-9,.,CASSLGQSDIQYF,TGTGCCAGCAGCTTAGGTCAATCTGACATTCAGTACTTC
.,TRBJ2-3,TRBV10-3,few,CAISDRRAADTQYF,TGTGCCATCAGTGATCGTAGGGCAGCAGATACGCAGTATTTT
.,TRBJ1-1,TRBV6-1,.,CASRKWGAVNTEAFF,TGTGCCAGCAGAAAGTGGGGGGCGGTGAACACTGAAGCTTTCTTT
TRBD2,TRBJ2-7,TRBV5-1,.,CASSSGPGGEQYF,TGCGCCAGCAGCTCGGGCCCGGGGGGCGAGCAGTACTTC
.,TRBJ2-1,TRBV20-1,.,CSAKLVGGNSYNEQFF,TGCAGTGCTAAATTAGTGGGGGGCAACTCCTACAATGAGCAGTTCTTC
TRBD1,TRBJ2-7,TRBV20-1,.,CSATPGQGTLGQYF,TGCAGTGCTACGCCGGGACAGGGGACCTTGGGGCAGTACTTC
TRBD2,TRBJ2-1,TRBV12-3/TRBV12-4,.,CASSTTSGTPGEQFF,TGTGCCAGCAGCACGACTAGCGGGACCCCCGGGGAGCAGTTCTTC
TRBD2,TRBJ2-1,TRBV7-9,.,CASSLGGPGGLNEQFF,TGTGCCAGCAGCTTAGGGGGACCGGGAGGTCTTAATGAGCAGTTCTTC